A single T cell receptor (beta chain) is shown here with its context. This entry belongs to a study of control samples from healthy donors and cancer patients. CDR1 is MNHEY, CDR2 SVGAGI, per germline. The CDR3 is made up of 13 amino acids. V lost 4 bases and J lost 5, with 11 bases in between. This table comes from immunoSEQ multiplex PCR, and its TCRdb copy is limited to in-frame clones, with some not included. Of 120,000 or so clones detected, roughly 89% appear once; the ten largest clones hold 12%. The sequence derives from a man in his thirties or forties in good health. The chain joins TRBV6-5 to TRBJ1-1; tentative D call: TRBD1 (6 bases). The sequenced sample was blood. CDR3 sequence (DNA): TGTGCCAGCAGTTTGGGCCAGGGGACTGAAGCTTTCTTT. This sequence encodes CASSLGQGTEAFF.